The entry below describes one T cell receptor beta chain. Its binding antigen is unknown. Within one base of it there is no much larger clone, and no base qualities were kept. The CDR3 sequence holds 16 residues, the cysteine and phenylalanine included. CDR3 DNA only is kept here, 48 bases in frame from base 1. The germline V gene provides CDR1 MDHEN and CDR2 SYDVKM. V is clipped by 7 bases and J by 2 bases, and the sequence between their germline boundaries is 17 bases long. TCR CDR3 regions were amplified from genomic DNA by multiplex PCR using the deep immunoSEQ assay. For each cell subset, the extracted genomic DNA was distributed evenly across all wells of several immunoSEQ 96-well plates, and each plate served as one replicate. For sorted subsets, each replicate PCR was loaded with 150 to 250 ng genomic DNA, equivalent to approximately 33,000 T cell genomes. Purified libraries were quantified with a Qubit 3.0 fluorometer, sized on a Bioanalyzer 2100, and re-quantified with the KAPA Library Quantification kit. Each immunoSEQ 96-well plate was sequenced on its own single-read 150-cycle Illumina NextSeq 550 flow cell. The study's processing was this. Because the immunoSEQ output included only junctional sequences and no quality scores, the filtering could not be the same as the filtering used for full-length reads. To assign V/J genes and CDR3, sequences were annotated against IMGT germline references using PyIR, a Python wrapper for IgBLAST v1.9. Any read was removed if the V/J assignment was weak (E-value above 1e-6), the CDR3 was missing, or the read contained stop codons, out-of-frame junctions, or ambiguous translated residues. V3J clonotypes were defined as sequences sharing the same inferred V gene, J gene, and CDR3 amino acid sequence. To compute the percentage overlap between repertoires, the number of shared unique clonotypes was divided by the size of the smaller repertoire. Three approaches were used to assess repertoire richness: RTK rarefaction, the Chao1 estimator, and Recon v2.1 estimates of unobserved clonotypes. Generation probabilities were computed with OLGA for all TCRbeta clonotypes obtained by the gDNA method from four donors. TCRdb took over this immuneACCESS table, retaining in-frame rearrangements with V and J assigned. Such tables are incomplete; in checked studies, under half of the missing clones stem from an unresolved V gene, and the remainder is unexplained. From that table come the V and J calls and clone size; the DNA was used to work out D and trimming. Within this sample are roughly 2,000,000 clones, with 93% of them counted one time only. More than 1.5% of the sample is taken by the ten largest.

The sample belongs to a study of shared clonotypes between healthy human individuals (dated by TCRdb to 2018 to 2021). Study-level background: The cohort comprised a couple of women and a few men aged 18 to 49 years. The study deeply sequenced blood TCR repertoires of five healthy adults to estimate repertoire size and the extent of clonotype sharing between individuals. Per donor, leukapheresis produced somewhere between about 0.9 and 9.5 billion PBMCs. Libraries were prepared and TCR repertoires were sequenced by different laboratories using diverse techniques, in order to increase sequencing depth and limit assay-specific biases. Per donor, three plates each were used for CD4 naive and CD4 memory, two for CD8 naive, and one for CD8 memory.

Study-wide findings and limitations: Estimated clonotype richness was generally larger for naive than for memory subsets. Even with the large sequencing depth, rarefaction of the sorted-subset datasets indicated that sequencing was incomplete. Sharing across a few donors was observed for around 5% of naive CD4, about 3.2% of naive CD8, 2% to 2.5% of memory CD4, and about 0.38% of memory CD8 clonotypes. Clonotypes shared by all four sorted-subset donors showed higher generation probabilities than non-shared clonotypes. Because the study included only a small number of donors, the genetic and exposure-history diversity represented was limited. Based on pairwise subsampling, the degree of clonotype sharing among donors was expected to be affected by sequencing depth. Sampling was limited to blood, and TCR repertoires in tissue likely differ from TCR repertoires in blood.

CD8 naive samples consisted of CD45RO-negative cells that were positively selected for CCR7, yielding a CD45RA+CCR7+ population without TemRA cells. The donors were healthy, HIV-negative adults who had no recently reported acute infections or vaccinations. Every donor was a Caucasian adult living in Nashville, Tennessee, USA. After blood collection by leukapheresis, PBMCs were isolated using Ficoll-Histopaque density gradient centrifugation and then cryopreserved in the vapor phase of liquid nitrogen. Purity and quantity of every magnetically sorted T cell population were checked by analytical flow cytometry. Each sorted fraction had its genomic DNA isolated and then quantified by UV absorbance on a Nanodrop 2000c.

The receptor was isolated from a man between 18 and 35 years old in good health. Some clones in this sample may be carry-over from other donors' samples. The sequencing input was naive CD8+ T cells from PBMCs. Read against the paper, the sample's cell subset or site label means: CD45RA+CCR7+. Rearrangement joined TRBV28 to TRBJ2-2, with a weak D call of TRBD1 (6 bases match). The CDR3 protein sequence reads: CASNPLEDSNTGELFF. The nucleotide sequence is given as TGTGCCAGCAACCCCCTGGAGGACAGCAACACCGGGGAGCTGTTTTTT. With the portions outside the CDR3 filled from the reference TRBV28 and TRBJ2-2 genes, the complete variable region becomes DVKVTQSSRYLVKRTGEKVFLECVQDMDHENMFWYRQDPGLGLRLIYFSYDVKMKEKGDIPEGYSVSREKKERFSLILESASTNQTSMYLCASNPLEDSNTGELFFGEGSRLTVL.